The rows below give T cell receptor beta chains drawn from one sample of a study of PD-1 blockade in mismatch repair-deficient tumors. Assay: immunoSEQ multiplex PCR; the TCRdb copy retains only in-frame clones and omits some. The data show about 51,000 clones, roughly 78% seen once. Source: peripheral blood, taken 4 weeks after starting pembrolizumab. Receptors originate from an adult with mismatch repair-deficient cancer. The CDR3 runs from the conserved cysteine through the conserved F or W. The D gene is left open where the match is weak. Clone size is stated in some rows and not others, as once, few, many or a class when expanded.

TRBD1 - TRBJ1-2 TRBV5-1 TGCGCCAGCAGATTTGCGGGACAGAAGACTTATGGCTACACCTTC CASRFAGQKTYGYTF
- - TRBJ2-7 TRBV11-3 TGTGCCAGCAGCTTAGCGTGGACCTCCTACGAGCAGTACTTC CASSLAWTSYEQYF
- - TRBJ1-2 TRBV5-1 TGCGCCAGCAGCTCGAGGGACGGAGGGGGCTACACCTTC CASSSRDGGGYTF
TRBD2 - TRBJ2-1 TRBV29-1 TGCAGCGCCCCCACTAGCGGAACCTACAATGAGCAGTTCTTC CSAPTSGTYNEQFF
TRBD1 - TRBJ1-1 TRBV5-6 TGTGCCAGCAGCTTGGGGGGGGAGGGGGCGAACACTGAAGCTTTCTTT CASSLGGEGANTEAFF
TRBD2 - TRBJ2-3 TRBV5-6 TGTGCCAGCATCTCCGCCCTGGAATGGGAGGGCTCGGATACGCAGTATTTT CASISALEWEGSDTQYF
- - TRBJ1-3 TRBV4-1 TGCGCCAGCAGCCAGACCCTAGGGGGCACCATATATTTT CASSQTLGGTIYF
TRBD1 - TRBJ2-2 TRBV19 TGTGCCACAGACGAGGGACAGGGTTGGGCCGGGGAGCTGTTTTTT CATDEGQGWAGELFF
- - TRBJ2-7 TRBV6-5 TGTGCCAGCAGCCCCGGTCGCGGAGCCTACGAGCAGTACTTC CASSPGRGAYEQYF
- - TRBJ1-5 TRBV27 TGTGCCAGCAGTTTATCTTCGGGGGCCTTTAGCAATCAGCCCCAGCATTTT CASSLSSGAFSNQPQHF
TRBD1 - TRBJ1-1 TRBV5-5 TGTGCCAGCAGCGCGATTCTAGGGGGCGATGCTTTCTTT CASSAILGGDAFF
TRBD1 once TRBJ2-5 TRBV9 TGTGCCAGCAGCATTCGACAGGGCGAGGGGGAGACCCAGTACTTC CASSIRQGEGETQYF
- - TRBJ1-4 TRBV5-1 TGCGCCAGCAGTCCCAGTTTCGCAACTAATGAAAAACTGTTTTTT CASSPSFATNEKLFF
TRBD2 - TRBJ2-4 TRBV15 TGTGCCACCAGCGAGGGACTAGATTTAAACATTCAGTACTTC CATSEGLDLNIQYF
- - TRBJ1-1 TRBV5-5 TGTGCCAGCAGCTGGGGGGGGAACGAAGCTTTCTTT CASSWGGNEAFF
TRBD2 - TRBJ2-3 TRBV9 TGTGCCAGCAGCCTGGGACTAGCGGGAGCGGGCGCAGATACGCAGTATTTT CASSLGLAGAGADTQYF
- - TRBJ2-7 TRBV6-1 TGTGCCATAGTATCGGGCCTAAGCTCCTACGAGCAGTACTTC CAIVSGLSSYEQYF
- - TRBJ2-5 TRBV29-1 TGCAGCGTTGACGAGGCGGTTCAAGAGACCCAGTACTTC CSVDEAVQETQYF
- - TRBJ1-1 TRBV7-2 TGTGCCAGCAGCTCGATCAGCGAGGGGAAAGCTTTCTTT CASSSISEGKAFF
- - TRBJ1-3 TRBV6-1 TGTGCCTCTGCCATGACCTCTGGAAACACCATATATTTT CASAMTSGNTIYF
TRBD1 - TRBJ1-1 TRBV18 TGTGCCAGCTCACTAAACACCCTACAGGGGGATGGCACTGAAGCTTTCTTT CASSLNTLQGDGTEAFF
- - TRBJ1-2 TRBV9 TGTGCCAGCAGCGTAGCGGAAGGATATGGCTACACCTTC CASSVAEGYGYTF
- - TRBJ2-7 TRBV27 TGTGCCAGCAGTCGTACCCTCTACGAGCAGTACTTC CASSRTLYEQYF
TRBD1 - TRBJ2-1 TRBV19 TGTGCCAGTAGTCCCTCGACAGGGAGCTCCTACAATGAGCAGTTCTTC CASSPSTGSSYNEQFF
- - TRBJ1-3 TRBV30 TGTGCCTCTCACAGGGTTAACTCTGGAAACACCATATATTTT CASHRVNSGNTIYF
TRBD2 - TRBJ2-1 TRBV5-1 TGCGCCAGCAGCCTAGGACTAGCGGGAGGGCCCCAGTTCTTC CASSLGLAGGPQFF
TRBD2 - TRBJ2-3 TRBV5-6 TGTGCCAGCATACGTTTCGGGACTAGTCCCGAAGATACGCAGTATTTT CASIRFGTSPEDTQYF